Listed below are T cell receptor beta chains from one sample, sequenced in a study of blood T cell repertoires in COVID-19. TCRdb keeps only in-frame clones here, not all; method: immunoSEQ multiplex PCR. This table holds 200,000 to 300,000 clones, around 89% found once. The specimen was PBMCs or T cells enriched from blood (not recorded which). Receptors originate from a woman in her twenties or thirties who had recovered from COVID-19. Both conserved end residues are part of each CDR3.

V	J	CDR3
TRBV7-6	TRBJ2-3	CASSFPRRASSTDTQYF
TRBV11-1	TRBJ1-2	CASQGGERRYTF
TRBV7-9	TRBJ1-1	CASSLASRASGLDTEAFF
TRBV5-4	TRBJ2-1	CASSRGQGGRNEQFF
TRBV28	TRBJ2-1	CASSFGTGGPLSEQFF
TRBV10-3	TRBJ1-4	CAISERSSPEKLFF
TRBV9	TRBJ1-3	CASSETGASGNTIYF
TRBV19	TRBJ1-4	CASSIRDSLSVGEKLFF
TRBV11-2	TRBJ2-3	CASSWGVSTDTQYF
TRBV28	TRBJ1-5	CASRRTGGLVYSNQPQHF
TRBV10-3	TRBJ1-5	CAGGQEDRQPQHF
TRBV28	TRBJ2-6	CATQGARASGANVLTF
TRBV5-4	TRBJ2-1	CASSYLQTAWRESSYNEQFF
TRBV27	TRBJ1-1	CASSLGGYSTEAFF
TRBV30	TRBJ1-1	CAWCKSSGDTEAFF
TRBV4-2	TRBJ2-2	CASSQFGAGELFF
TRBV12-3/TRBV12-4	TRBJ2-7	CASSLSEGSEQYF
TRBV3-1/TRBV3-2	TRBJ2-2	CASSQDLIGRATGELFF